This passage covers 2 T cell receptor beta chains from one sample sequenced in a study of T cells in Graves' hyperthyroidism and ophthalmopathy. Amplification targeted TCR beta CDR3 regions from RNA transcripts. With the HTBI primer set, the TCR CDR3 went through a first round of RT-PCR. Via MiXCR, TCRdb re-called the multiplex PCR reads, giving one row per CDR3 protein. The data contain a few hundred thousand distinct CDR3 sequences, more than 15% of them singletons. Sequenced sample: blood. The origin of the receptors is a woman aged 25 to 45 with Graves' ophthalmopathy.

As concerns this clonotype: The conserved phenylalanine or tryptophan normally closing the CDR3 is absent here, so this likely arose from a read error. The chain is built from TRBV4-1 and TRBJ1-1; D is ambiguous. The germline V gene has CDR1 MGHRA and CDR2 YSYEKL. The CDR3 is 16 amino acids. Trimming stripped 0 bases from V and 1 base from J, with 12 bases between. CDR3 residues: CASSQEHSQPNTEAFS. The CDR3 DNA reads TGCGCCAGCAGCCAAGAGCACAGCCAACCGAACACTGAAGCTTTCTCT.

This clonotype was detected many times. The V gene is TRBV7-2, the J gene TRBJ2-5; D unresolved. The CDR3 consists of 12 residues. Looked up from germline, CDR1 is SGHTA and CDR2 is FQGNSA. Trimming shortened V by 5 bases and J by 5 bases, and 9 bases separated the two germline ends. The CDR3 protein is CASSRNRETQYF. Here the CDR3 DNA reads TGTGCCAGCAGCCGCAATAGGGAGACCCAGTACTTC.